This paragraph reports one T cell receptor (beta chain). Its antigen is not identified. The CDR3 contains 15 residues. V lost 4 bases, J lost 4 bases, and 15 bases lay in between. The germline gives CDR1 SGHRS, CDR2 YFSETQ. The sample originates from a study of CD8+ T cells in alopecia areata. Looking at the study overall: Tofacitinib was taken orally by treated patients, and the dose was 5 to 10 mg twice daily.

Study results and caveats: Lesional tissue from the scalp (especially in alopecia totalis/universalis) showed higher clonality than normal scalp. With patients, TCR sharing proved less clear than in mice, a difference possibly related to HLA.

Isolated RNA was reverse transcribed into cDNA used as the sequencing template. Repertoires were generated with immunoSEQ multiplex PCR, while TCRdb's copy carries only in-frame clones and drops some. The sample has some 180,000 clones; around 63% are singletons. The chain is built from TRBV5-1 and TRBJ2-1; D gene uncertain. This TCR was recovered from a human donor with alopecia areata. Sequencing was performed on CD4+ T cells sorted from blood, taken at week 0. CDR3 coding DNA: TGCGCCAGCAGCGTGGACGGTCAAAAGTACAATGAGCAGTTCTTC. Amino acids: CASSVDGQKYNEQFF. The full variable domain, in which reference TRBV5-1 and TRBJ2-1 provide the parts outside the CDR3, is KAGVTQTPRYLIKTRGQQVTLSCSPISGHRSVSWYQQTPGQGLQFLFEYFSETQRNKGNFPGRFSGRQFSNSRSEMNVSTLELGDSALYLCASSVDGQKYNEQFFGPGTRLTVL.